These T cell receptor beta chains were read from a single sample in a study of blood T cell repertoires in COVID-19. The table came from immunoSEQ multiplex PCR; TCRdb's copy has only in-frame clones and leaves some out. The repertoire includes 310,000 or so clones, around 86% of them detected once, and around 1.6% sits in the top ten. The sample comprised peripheral blood. Source of these receptors: a woman in her 50s with acute or convalescent COVID-19. The CDR3 runs from the conserved cysteine through the conserved F or W. A D gene is named only where the DNA matches it firmly. Clone size is stated in some rows and not others, as once, few, many or a class when expanded.

j_call,v_call,cdr3_length,clone_size,d_call,cdr3_aa,cdr3_nt
TRBJ1-2,TRBV28,14,NA,TRBD1,CASSQTGLGYGYTF,TGTGCCAGCAGCCAGACAGGGCTAGGCTATGGCTACACCTTC
TRBJ2-7,TRBV6-5,16,NA,NA,CASSYSAGANSYEQYF,TGTGCCAGCAGTTACTCAGCTGGGGCCAACTCCTACGAGCAGTACTTC
TRBJ1-1,TRBV5-1,13,NA,TRBD1,CASSAQGDTEAFF,TGCGCCAGCAGCGCACAGGGGGACACTGAAGCTTTCTTT
TRBJ1-4,TRBV9,15,NA,TRBD1,CASSVGQVLNEKLFF,TGTGCCAGCAGCGTCGGACAGGTCCTTAATGAAAAACTGTTTTTT
TRBJ2-3,TRBV4-1,15,once,TRBD1,CASSQGGQLTDTQYF,TGCGCCAGCAGCCAAGGGGGACAGCTCACAGATACGCAGTATTTT
TRBJ2-2,TRBV7-8,16,NA,NA,CASSFLGTLNTGELFF,TGTGCCAGCAGCTTCCTCGGGACTCTGAACACCGGGGAGCTGTTTTTT
TRBJ2-3,TRBV2,14,once,TRBD1,CASGGQGVRDTQYF,TGTGCCAGCGGGGGACAGGGGGTCAGGGATACGCAGTATTTT
TRBJ1-1,TRBV27,16,once,TRBD1,CASRTGNYFGNTEAFF,TGTGCCAGCAGGACAGGGAACTATTTTGGAAACACTGAAGCTTTCTTT
TRBJ2-7,TRBV5-4,16,NA,NA,CASSLGGSGGVYEQYF,TGTGCCAGCAGCTTGGGAGGGAGTGGCGGGGTATACGAGCAGTACTTC
TRBJ2-7,TRBV1,13,NA,NA,CTSSQWGGVEQYF,TGCACCAGCAGCCAGTGGGGGGGGGTCGAGCAGTACTTC
TRBJ2-1,TRBV7-2,18,NA,TRBD1,CASSLSSQGAFIYNEQFF,TGTGCCAGCAGCTTAAGTTCACAGGGGGCATTTATCTACAATGAGCAGTTCTTC
TRBJ1-5,TRBV19,15,NA,TRBD1,CASQGTGGASQPQHF,TGTGCCAGTCAAGGAACAGGGGGAGCTAGCCAGCCCCAGCATTTT
TRBJ2-7,TRBV15,16,once,TRBD1,CATSGDGGQELYEQYF,TGTGCCACCAGCGGCGATGGAGGACAGGAGCTCTACGAGCAGTACTTC
TRBJ1-2,TRBV30,18,NA,NA,CAWSVRPDSLLLPYGYTF,TGTGCCTGGAGTGTAAGGCCGGACAGCCTACTTCTACCTTATGGCTACACCTTC
TRBJ2-1,TRBV7-2,15,NA,TRBD1,CASSLFRGQYNEQFF,TGTGCCAGCAGCTTATTTAGGGGGCAGTACAATGAGCAGTTCTTC
TRBJ2-2,TRBV4-3,17,NA,TRBD1,CASSQGPGTGNTGELFF,TGCGCCAGCAGCCAAGGGCCCGGGACAGGCAACACCGGGGAGCTGTTTTTT
TRBJ1-1,TRBV4-1,14,NA,TRBD1,CASSQQGVSTEAFF,TGCGCCAGCAGCCAACAGGGGGTTAGCACTGAAGCTTTCTTT
TRBJ2-7,TRBV2,14,NA,TRBD2,CASTRDYSIYEQYF,TGTGCCAGCACCCGGGACTACTCGATCTACGAGCAGTACTTC
TRBJ1-6,TRBV27,14,few,TRBD1,CASSPDRGNSPLHF,TGTGCCAGCAGCCCCGACAGGGGAAATTCACCCCTCCACTTT
TRBJ1-2,TRBV5-4,14,NA,TRBD1,CASSPNWDSPGYTF,TGTGCCAGCAGCCCTAACTGGGACAGTCCAGGCTACACCTTC
TRBJ2-1,TRBV4-3,16,NA,TRBD2,CASSQGVLLAKNEQFF,TGCGCCAGCAGCCAAGGCGTCCTACTAGCGAAAAATGAGCAGTTCTTC
TRBJ1-1,TRBV5-1,15,NA,TRBD1,CASSLQGGTNTEAFF,TGCGCCAGCAGTCTACAGGGGGGGACGAACACTGAAGCTTTCTTT
TRBJ1-1,TRBV5-4,15,many,NA,CASSLVGEGNTEAFF,TGTGCCAGCAGCTTAGTGGGGGAGGGGAACACTGAAGCTTTCTTT
TRBJ2-3,TRBV11-2,14,NA,NA,CASSSLGRGDTQYF,TGTGCCAGCAGCTCGCTGGGGCGGGGAGATACGCAGTATTTT
TRBJ2-1,TRBV6-1,13,NA,NA,CASSEVGLGEQFF,TGTGCCAGCAGTGAAGTGGGGCTCGGTGAGCAGTTCTTC
TRBJ2-2,TRBV3-1/TRBV3-2,15,few,TRBD2,CASSQREGGTGELFF,TGTGCCAGCAGCCAGCGGGAGGGCGGCACCGGGGAGCTGTTTTTT
TRBJ2-7,TRBV28,16,NA,TRBD1,CASSPPGTGGAGEQYF,TGTGCCAGCAGTCCCCCCGGGACAGGGGGCGCGGGGGAGCAGTACTTC
TRBJ2-3,TRBV28,15,few,NA,CASKRRGKGGDTQYF,TGTGCCAGCAAGCGGCGCGGTAAGGGAGGAGATACGCAGTATTTT
TRBJ2-3,TRBV24-1,16,NA,TRBD1,CATSDPGTGGADTQYF,TGTGCCACCAGTGATCCCGGGACAGGGGGAGCGGATACGCAGTATTTT
TRBJ2-7,TRBV18,15,NA,NA,CASSLYGQRSYEQYF,TGTGCCAGCTCACTTTACGGACAGAGATCCTACGAGCAGTACTTC
TRBJ2-7,TRBV4-2,14,NA,NA,CASSQVSGLYEQYF,TGTGCCAGCAGCCAAGTGTCAGGGCTCTACGAGCAGTACTTC
TRBJ2-4,TRBV3-1/TRBV3-2,17,NA,TRBD2,CASSHGTSGRARNIQYF,TGTGCCAGCAGCCACGGGACTAGCGGGAGGGCGCGGAACATTCAGTACTTC
TRBJ2-1,TRBV19,13,NA,TRBD1,CASRRDRGIQQFF,TGTGCCAGCCGCCGGGACAGGGGGATCCAGCAGTTCTTC
TRBJ2-1,TRBV28,15,NA,TRBD2,CASILAGGPYNEQFF,TGTGCCAGCATCCTAGCGGGAGGGCCCTACAATGAGCAGTTCTTC
TRBJ1-5,TRBV6-5,15,NA,NA,CASSYSMDNNQPQHF,TGTGCCAGCAGTTACTCGATGGACAACAATCAGCCCCAGCATTTT
TRBJ1-1,TRBV9,17,NA,TRBD1,CASSAAPGQGVNTEAFF,TGTGCCAGCAGCGCCGCCCCGGGACAGGGAGTGAACACTGAAGCTTTCTTT
TRBJ1-1,TRBV28,13,NA,NA,CASIAPGLAEAFF,TGTGCCAGCATCGCCCCAGGGTTGGCTGAAGCTTTCTTT
TRBJ1-1,TRBV7-9,16,NA,TRBD1,CASSLEGDRLYTEAFF,TGTGCCAGCAGCTTAGAGGGGGACAGACTTTACACTGAAGCTTTCTTT
TRBJ2-1,TRBV6-5,13,NA,TRBD2,CASSPGLVNEQFF,TGTGCCAGCAGTCCGGGACTAGTCAATGAGCAGTTCTTC
TRBJ1-4,TRBV19,15,few,TRBD1,CASSATGGGNEKLFF,TGTGCCAGTAGTGCGACAGGGGGCGGTAATGAAAAACTGTTTTTT
TRBJ2-7,TRBV7-9,13,NA,NA,CASSSPGDYEQYF,TGTGCCAGCAGCTCCCCGGGGGACTACGAGCAGTACTTC
TRBJ2-3,TRBV7-9,14,NA,NA,CATSPGLSTDTQYF,TGTGCCACCTCACCGGGACTTAGCACAGATACGCAGTATTTT